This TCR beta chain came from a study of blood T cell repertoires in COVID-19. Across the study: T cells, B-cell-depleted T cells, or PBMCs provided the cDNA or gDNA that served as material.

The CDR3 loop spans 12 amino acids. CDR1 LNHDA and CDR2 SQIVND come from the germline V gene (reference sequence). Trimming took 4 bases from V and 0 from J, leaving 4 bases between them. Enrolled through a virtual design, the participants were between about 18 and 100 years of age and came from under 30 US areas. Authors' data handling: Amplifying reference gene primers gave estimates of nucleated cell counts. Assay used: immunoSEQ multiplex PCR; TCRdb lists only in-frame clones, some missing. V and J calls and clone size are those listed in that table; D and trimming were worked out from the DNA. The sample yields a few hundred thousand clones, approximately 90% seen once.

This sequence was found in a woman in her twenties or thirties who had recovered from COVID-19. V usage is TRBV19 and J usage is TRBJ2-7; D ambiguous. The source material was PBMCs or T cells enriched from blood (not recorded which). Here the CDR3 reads CASSSGSYEQYF. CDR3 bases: TGTGCCAGTAGTAGCGGCTCCTACGAGCAGTACTTC.